Shown below are 22 T cell receptor beta chains from a single sample sequenced in a study of blood T cell repertoires in COVID-19. Assay: immunoSEQ multiplex PCR; the TCRdb copy retains only in-frame clones and omits some. The table has about 250,000 clones, approximately 85% seen once; the top ten hold about 5.1%. The sequencing sample was made of peripheral blood. The receptors were sampled from a man aged 50 or older with active or convalescent COVID-19.

Comment on this clone: The junction differs from germline at one of its ends, possibly a read error. This sequence joins TRBV7-9 and TRBJ1-4; D is ambiguous. The CDR3 contains 14 residues. CDR1 and CDR2 from the germline V gene are SEHNR and FQNEAQ (reference sequence). CDR3 bases: TGTGCCAGCAGTTTAGGATCCGGGAATGAAAAACTGTTTTTT. Translated, it gives CASSLGSGNEKLFF. The variable domain in full, completed from reference TRBV7-9 and TRBJ1-4, reads DTGVSQNPRHKITKRGQNVTFRCDPISEHNRLYWYRQTLGQGPEFLTYFQNEAQLEKSRLLSDRFSAERPKGSFSTLEIQRTEQGDSAMYLCASSLGSGNEKLFFGSGTQLSVL.

This chain uses TRBV15 with TRBJ1-4; 9 bases line up with TRBD1. The CDR3 contains 16 residues. J lost 8 bases, V lost 1 base, and 8 bases had no gene match. The germline gives CDR1 LNHNV, CDR2 YYDKDF (reference sequence). The CDR3 bases are TGTGCCACCAGCAGAGCTCCGGGACAGGGAGACGAAAAACTGTTTTTT. It translates to CATSRAPGQGDEKLFF.

The chain carries TRBV19 and TRBJ1-2; 7 bases are shared with TRBD1. The CDR3 is 13 amino acids. The germline V gene encodes CDR1 LNHDA and CDR2 SQIVND (reference sequence). V gave up 7 bases and J gave up 6 bases; unmatched junction bases: 8. The CDR3 DNA sequence: TGTGCCAGTAATGACAGGGACGAGAATGGCTACACCTTC. This translates into CASNDRDENGYTF.

This chain links TRBV27 with TRBJ2-7, with 9 nucleotides matching TRBD2. Trimming cost V 0 bases and J 5 bases; bases outside gene matches: 5. This CDR3 comprises 15 residues. CDR1 MNHEY and CDR2 SMNVEV come from the germline V gene (reference sequence). The CDR3 loop is CASSLSSSGSDEQYF. In nucleotides, the CDR3 is TGTGCCAGCAGTTTATCGAGTAGCGGGAGCGACGAGCAGTACTTC.

The chain uses TRBV7-2 and TRBJ2-7; D gene uncertain. V was pared by 1 base and J by 0 bases, with 7 bases between. The CDR3 is 14 residues long. Germline V lookup: CDR1 SGHTA, CDR2 FQGNSA. The CDR3 protein is CASSLGPSSYEQYF. The CDR3 bases are TGTGCCAGCAGCTTAGGCCCGAGCTCCTACGAGCAGTACTTC.

The V call is TRBV28, the J call TRBJ2-7, with TRBD1 identical over 9 bases. Per the germline V gene, CDR1 is MDHEN and CDR2 is SYDVKM. V lost 5 bases to trimming and J lost 3 bases; unmatched junction nucleotides: 5. The CDR3 contains 14 residues. CDR3 nucleotide sequence: TGTGCCAGCAGTCGACAGGGGGTCGTCTACGAGCAGTACTTC. This encodes CASSRQGVVYEQYF.

The V call is TRBV11-2, the J call TRBJ1-3; 9 bases line up with TRBD1. V lost 4 bases and J lost 3; bases outside the gene matches: 7. The length of the CDR3 is 16 residues. Germline CDR1 SGHAT, CDR2 FQNNGV. The CDR3 DNA reads as TGTGCCAGCAGCTCTGGACAGGGGAATCATGGAAACACCATATATTTT. Encoded protein: CASSSGQGNHGNTIYF.

The V and J genes are TRBV20-1 and TRBJ1-4, with 9 bases fitting TRBD1. CDR3 length equals 15 residues. With 3 bases clipped from V and 6 bases from J, the junction kept 8 bases outside the gene matches. Germline V gene data show CDR1 as DFQATT and CDR2 as SNEGSKA (reference sequence). This CDR3 reads CSASNWDREDEKLFF. CDR3 nucleotides: TGCAGTGCTAGTAATTGGGACAGGGAAGATGAAAAACTGTTTTTT.

Here the CDR3 reads CASSHGRYEGPFF. In DNA, the CDR3 is TGTGCCAGCAGCCATGGTCGATACGAGGGTCCGTTCTTC. The genes are TRBV3-1 (or the pseudogene TRBV3-2) and TRBJ2-1; maybe TRBD2 (5 bases). The CDR3 extends over 13 amino acids. The V end was cut by 3 bases, the J end by 15 bases, with 18 bases between. In germline, CDR1 is LGHDT, CDR2 YNNKEL (reference sequence).

The chain carries TRBV4-1 and TRBJ1-5; 9 bases map to TRBD1. Per the germline V gene, CDR1 is MGHRA and CDR2 is YSYEKL. Unmatched junction bases numbered 5, after V lost 2 bases and J lost 6 bases. This CDR3 spans 15 amino acids. CDR3 residues: CASSQTGGGGQPQHF. The CDR3 DNA is TGCGCCAGCAGCCAAACAGGGGGCGGCGGTCAGCCCCAGCATTTT.

V gene TRBV29-1 combines with J gene TRBJ2-1; TRBD2 matches at 14 bases. The CDR3 totals 18 residues. With V trimmed by 2 bases and J by 11 bases, 17 bases remained unmatched. The germline V gene encodes CDR1 SQVTM and CDR2 ANQGSEA. CDR3: CSVESSTTSGRARGQQFF. CDR3 nucleotide sequence: TGCAGCGTTGAAAGCTCCACGACTAGCGGGAGGGCGCGGGGCCAGCAGTTCTTC.

This chain links TRBV5-6 with TRBJ2-1; D unclear. V lost 6 bases and J 4 bases, leaving 14 bases between the germline ends. Germline-derived CDR1 and CDR2 are SGHDT and YYEEEE. This CDR3 has 14 amino acids. This CDR3 reads CASTWMRSYNEQFF. The DNA of the CDR3 is TGTGCCAGCACCTGGATGAGGTCGTACAATGAGCAGTTCTTC.

CDR3 sequence reads: CASSVAPTRGTDNEQFF. The CDR3 nucleotides read TGTGCCAGCAGCGTAGCTCCCACTCGCGGGACAGACAATGAGCAGTTCTTC. The rearrangement links TRBV9 to TRBJ2-1; weak D call: TRBD1 (7 bases). The CDR3 totals 17 residues. The V gene's germline CDR1 is SGDLS and CDR2 YYNGEE. The V and J ends lost 0 bases and 5 bases respectively, with 18 bases between them. The entire variable domain, with the rest obtained from reference TRBV9 and TRBJ2-1, is as follows: DSGVTQTPKHLITATGQRVTLRCSPRSGDLSVYWYQQSLDQGLQFLIQYYNGEERAKGNILERFSAQQFPDLHSELNLSSLELGDSALYFCASSVAPTRGTDNEQFFGPGTRLTVL.

This chain's CDR3 is CASNTPTTEAFF. Here the CDR3 DNA reads TGTGCCAGCAATACCCCTACCACTGAAGCTTTCTTT. This chain joins TRBV28 and TRBJ1-1; D gene ambiguous. This CDR3 region has 12 residues. Per germline, CDR1 MDHEN and CDR2 SYDVKM. With 7 bases removed from V and 4 bases from J, the gap between germline ends came to 10 bases.

This CDR3 is CASSFGLAVGNEQFF. The CDR3 DNA sequence: TGTGCCAGCAGCTTTGGTCTAGCGGTCGGGAATGAGCAGTTCTTC. J is TRBJ2-1 and V is TRBV5-4; 7 bases map to TRBD2. The CDR3 contains 15 residues. The V gene end was trimmed by 2 bases and the J gene end by 7 bases; junction bases not matched to a gene: 9. Germline loops: CDR1 SGHNT, CDR2 YYREEE (reference sequence).

The genes are TRBV6-5 and TRBJ2-3, with D perhaps TRBD1 (6 bases). This CDR3 has 15 amino acids. The germline V and J ends were trimmed by 6 bases and 8 bases, with 21 bases remaining between them. CDR1 MNHEY and CDR2 SVGAGI come from the germline V gene. The DNA of the CDR3 is TGTGCCAGCAGAACCCCCCCCACTCTCAGGGGTACGCAGTATTTT. This encodes CASRTPPTLRGTQYF.

V is TRBV6-5 and J is TRBJ1-1; D ambiguous. Trimming cost V 6 bases and J 5 bases, with 13 bases left between them. Germline CDR1 MNHEY, CDR2 SVGAGI. This CDR3 comprises 13 residues. Here the CDR3 DNA reads TGTGCCAGCAGATACGCGGCGGGGACTGAAGCTTTCTTT. It is translated as CASRYAAGTEAFF.

The V call is TRBV6-1, the J call TRBJ1-4; no firm D call. This CDR3 has 15 residues. Deletions cut 2 bases from V and 4 bases from J, with 11 bases between. Germline V gene data show CDR1 as MNHNS and CDR2 as SASEGT. CDR3 coding DNA: TGTGCCAGCAGTGAACGACTGTTCATTAATGAAAAACTGTTTTTT. It encodes CASSERLFINEKLFF.

The chain combines TRBV5-1 with TRBJ2-1; D may be TRBD2 (5 bases). Germline CDR1 reads SGHRS; CDR2 reads YFSETQ. The CDR3 totals 14 residues. V was cut by 5 bases and J by 0 bases, with 9 bases left in between. The chain's CDR3 is CASREADSYNEQFF. The CDR3 coding sequence is TGCGCCAGCAGGGAGGCAGACTCCTACAATGAGCAGTTCTTC.

This chain uses TRBV2 with TRBJ1-5, with no clear D. Germline lookup yields CDR1 SNHLY and CDR2 FYNNEI. The CDR3 has 15 amino acids. V shed 1 base and J shed 0 bases, with 7 bases lying between them. The CDR3 spells CASSEGRISNQPQHF. As DNA, the CDR3 is TGTGCCAGCAGTGAAGGGCGGATTAGCAATCAGCCCCAGCATTTT.

The chain carries TRBV3-1 (or the pseudogene TRBV3-2) and TRBJ2-1, with no clear D. Looked up from germline, CDR1 is LGHDT and CDR2 is YNNKEL (reference sequence). Between the trimmed V and J ends, which lost 0 bases and 9 bases, there was a span of 15 bases. The CDR3 extends over 15 amino acids. CDR3 region: CASSQDSTALSEQFF. The CDR3 bases are TGTGCCAGCAGCCAAGATTCGACTGCCTTGAGTGAGCAGTTCTTC.

The chain is built from TRBV6-5 and TRBJ1-1; 7 positions agree with TRBD1. This CDR3 contains 15 residues. CDR1 is MNHEY and CDR2 is SVGAGI in the germline V gene. The J segment lost 4 bases and the V segment lost 6 bases, leaving 11 bases of the junction unmatched. This chain's CDR3 is CASRDRQGYGTEAFF. DNA for the CDR3: TGTGCCAGCAGGGATCGACAGGGCTACGGCACTGAAGCTTTCTTT.